This T cell receptor (beta chain) is drawn from a study of blood T cell repertoires in COVID-19. Study details: The United States, Italy and Spain were the sources of the acute and convalescent COVID-19 samples.

Trimming removed 0 bases from V and 4 bases from J, with 11 bases in between. The CDR3 extends over 15 amino acids. CDR1 LGHNA and CDR2 YSLEER come from the germline V gene. Source study methods: Estimates of nucleated cell counts were drawn from the amplification of reference gene primers. Method: immunoSEQ multiplex PCR; TCRdb's copy keeps in-frame clones and lacks some. That table is the source of V, J and clone size, and D and trimming were worked out from the DNA. Among about 250,000 clones listed, about 85% were seen once. The chain uses TRBV4-3 and TRBJ2-3; D possibly corresponds to TRBD1 (5 bases). This sequence originates from a human donor with COVID-19, enrolled during active disease. The donor label of this sample is uncertain. The sequenced sample was peripheral blood. Here the CDR3 reads CASSQDRQGADTQYF. CDR3 DNA sequence: TGCGCCAGCAGCCAAGATAGGCAGGGCGCAGATACGCAGTATTTT.